The clone carrying this TCR beta chain was seen once. This CDR3 contains 16 residues. CDR1 is LNHDA and CDR2 is SQIVND in the germline V gene (reference sequence). V was clipped by 5 bases and J by 4 bases; unmatched bases: 10. The sample originates from a study of radiation and T cells in renal cell carcinoma. The table came from immunoSEQ multiplex PCR; TCRdb's copy has only in-frame clones and leaves some out. The sample has about 26,000 clones, approximately 84% seen once; the top ten hold under 40%. Time point in this sample: blood 2 weeks post-SBRT. Treatment in this sample: 15 Gy SBRT to primary tumor, nephrectomy 4 weeks later.

J is TRBJ2-2 and V is TRBV19; 7 bases fit TRBD2. The receptor comes from a man in his sixties with renal cell carcinoma. Sequenced material: blood, taken from a patient whose treatment included radiotherapy and nephrectomy. CDR3 protein: CASSPLSGTVTGELFF. The CDR3 nucleotides read TGTGCCAGTAGTCCATTAAGCGGGACCGTCACCGGGGAGCTGTTTTTT. The variable domain in full, with the rest retrieved from reference TRBV19 and TRBJ2-2, is DGGITQSPKYLFRKEGQNVTLSCEQNLNHDAMYWYRQDPGQGLRLIYYSQIVNDFQKGDIAEGYSVSREKKESFPLTVTSAQKNPTAFYLCASSPLSGTVTGELFFGEGSRLTVL.